A single sample is the source of the 7 T cell receptor beta chains below, sequenced in a study of blood T cells in healthy people across ages. Primers used in a second PCR of about 7 to 12 cycles were a sample-barcoded 5' primer and a J-beta primer mix. Via MiXCR, TCRdb re-called the 5' RACE reads, giving one row per CDR3 protein. The sample has fewer than 2,000,000 distinct CDR3 sequences, about 39% seen once. Sequenced sample: blood. These receptors all come from a human donor in good health.

The chain recombines TRBV29-1 with TRBJ1-2; D unresolved. Trimming removed 3 bases from V and 4 bases from J, with 12 bases in between. Germline V gene lookup returns CDR1 SQVTM and CDR2 ANQGSEA. The CDR3 runs 13 residues. The CDR3 nucleotides read TGCAGCGTTGACTGGGCTCTTGGCTATGGCTACACCTTC. Its translation: CSVDWALGYGYTF.

The chain links TRBV5-8 to TRBJ2-7, with 9 bases fitting TRBD1. With 3 bases clipped from V and 4 bases from J, the junction kept 17 bases outside the gene matches. The germline V gene has CDR1 SGHTS and CDR2 YDEGEE. The CDR3 spans 18 residues. This CDR3 is CASSSIHGTGWEIYEQYF. The CDR3 DNA reads as TGTGCCAGCAGCTCCATCCACGGGACAGGGTGGGAGATTTACGAGCAGTACTTC.

The rearrangement links TRBV7-3 to TRBJ2-5, with unresolved D. There are 15 residues in the CDR3. In germline, CDR1 is SGHTA, CDR2 FQGTGA. V was cut by 2 bases and J by 4 bases, with 14 bases left in between. CDR3 in amino acids: CASSLDGRYTETQYF. Here the CDR3 DNA reads TGTGCCAGCAGCTTAGACGGCCGGTATACAGAGACCCAGTACTTC.

This clonotype was seen once. At one end the junction does not follow the germline gene, possibly because of a read error. The chain employs TRBV13 and TRBJ2-1, with D hard to call. Germline V lookup: CDR1 PRHDT, CDR2 FYEKMQ (reference sequence). The length of the CDR3 is 14 residues. The chain's CDR3 is CAGSPSINYNEQFF. The DNA for the CDR3 is TGTGCCGGCAGCCCATCAATAAACTACAATGAGCAGTTCTTC.

This clonotype has a handful of counts. The chain recombines TRBV15 with TRBJ1-5, with TRBD1 matching over 7 bases. The CDR3 contains 14 residues. Losses at the gene ends were 1 base for V and 7 bases for J; bases not matched to a gene: 4. Germline-derived CDR1 and CDR2 are LNHNV and YYDKDF (reference sequence). CDR3 residues: CATSRGQGRQPQHF. In nucleotides, the CDR3 is TGTGCCACCAGCAGAGGACAGGGTAGGCAGCCCCAGCATTTT.

Concerning this clonotype itself: Since a much larger clone is just one base distant, this may be a read error. The V call is TRBV24-1, the J call TRBJ2-3; D remains ambiguous. This CDR3 has 14 amino acids. The V gene's germline CDR1 is KGHDR and CDR2 SFDVKD. The CDR3 here is CATSGLTSTDTQYF. The CDR3 region has the DNA TGTGCCACCAGTGGTTTGACTAGCACAGATACGCAGTATTTT.

The chain has TRBV20-1 and TRBJ2-7; no clear D. With 0 bases removed from V and 3 bases from J, the gap between germline ends came to 15 bases. Germline values: CDR1 DFQATT, CDR2 SNEGSKA (reference sequence). There are 15 residues in the CDR3. The CDR3 coding sequence is TGCAGTGCTAGAGAGTTGTTGGGCAGAAACTACGAGCAGTACTTC. Its translation is CSARELLGRNYEQYF.